The present entry profiles one T cell receptor (beta chain) with its context. Antigen specificity is unknown. Sorting from PBMCs produced CD4+ and CD8+ T cells. The data are from a study of CD8+ T cells in alopecia areata. The study, taken as a whole, reports: Sequence data from scalp samples additionally include resident alphabeta T cells of normal skin. Lesional scalp, especially alopecia totalis/universalis, showed higher clonality than normal scalp. TCRs were shared less clearly across patients than in mice, possibly for HLA-related reasons.

Reverse transcribed after extraction, RNA yielded cDNA as the sequencing template. TCRdb keeps only in-frame clones here, not all; method: immunoSEQ multiplex PCR. In the table there are around 120,000 clones, roughly 66% of which are singletons. V dropped 7 bases and J dropped 0 bases, with 6 bases sitting between them. Germline V gene data show CDR1 as SQVTM and CDR2 as ANQGSEA. The CDR3 consists of 11 residues. The sample taken for sequencing was CD4+ T cells sorted from blood. J is TRBJ1-1 and V is TRBV29-1; no firm D call. The source is a human donor in good health. The CDR3 loop reads CSGVMNTEAFF. CDR3 nucleotides: TGCAGCGGAGTTATGAACACTGAAGCTTTCTTT.